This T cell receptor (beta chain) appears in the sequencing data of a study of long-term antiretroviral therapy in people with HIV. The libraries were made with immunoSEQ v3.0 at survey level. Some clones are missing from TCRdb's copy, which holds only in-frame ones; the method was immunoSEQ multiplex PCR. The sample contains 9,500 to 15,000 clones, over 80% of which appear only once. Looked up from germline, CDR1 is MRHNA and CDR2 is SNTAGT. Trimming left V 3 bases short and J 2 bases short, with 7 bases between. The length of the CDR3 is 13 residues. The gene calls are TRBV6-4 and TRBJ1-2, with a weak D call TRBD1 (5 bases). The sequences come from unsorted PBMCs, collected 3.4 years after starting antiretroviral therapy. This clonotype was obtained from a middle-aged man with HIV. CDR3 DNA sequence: TGTGCCAGCAGTGATACAGGAAACTATGGCTACACCTTC. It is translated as CASSDTGNYGYTF.